This note documents a single T cell receptor (beta chain) sequence. Its antigen is undetermined. One end of the junction varies from germline; a read error may be responsible. These data come from a study of shared clonotypes between healthy human individuals. Study-level information: Three CD4 naive, three CD4 memory, two CD8 naive and one CD8 memory plate were used per donor.

Donors comprised only Caucasian adults living in Nashville, Tennessee. Into CD45RA+ naive and CD45RA-negative memory subsets, the CD4+ cells were split. The CDR3 is made up of 15 amino acids. The germline V gene has CDR1 SSHAT and CDR2 FNYEAQ (reference sequence). Using immunoSEQ multiplex PCR, the repertoire was profiled, and TCRdb retains in-frame clones only, with some absent. Of over a million clones detected, about 77% appear once; the ten largest clones hold nearly 1.5%. Whole-study findings and limits: Lower generation probabilities were found for non-shared clonotypes than for those shared by all four donors.

J is TRBJ2-5 and V is TRBV7-7, with 8 bases fitting TRBD2. Sequencing was performed on memory CD4+ T cells sorted from blood. Sample subset: CD45RA-negative fraction. This sequence was found in a man younger than 35 in good health. This chain's CDR3 is CASSLGRLAGETQYF. The CDR3, as DNA: TGTGCTAGCAGCTTAGGTCGGCTAGCGGGAGAGACCCAGTACTTC.